These 20 T cell receptor beta chains were all obtained from the same sample, sequenced in a study of metastatic and nonmetastatic thyroid tumors. Using MiXCR, TCRdb reanalyzed the PCR reads. Of 7,800 or so clones listed, over 15% are singletons. Each patient came to thyroid surgery without any prior treatment (of any kind). Sequencing input: adjacent normal tissue. The source is a female donor with papillary thyroid cancer or a benign thyroid nodule (not recorded which). Some clones in this sample may be carry-over from other donors' samples.

In its sample, this clone is medium-sized. The genes are TRBV19 and TRBJ1-5; D call uncertain. V was trimmed by 5 bases and J by 2 bases, leaving 19 bases between them. The CDR3 sequence is 17 residues long. Germline V gives CDR1 LNHDA, CDR2 SQIVND (reference sequence). The CDR3 DNA follows: TGTGCCAGTAGTTCCGCCTTCTATGGAGTCCGCAATCAGCCCCAGCATTTT. It yields the protein CASSSAFYGVRNQPQHF.

The chain employs TRBV12-3 or TRBV12-4 and TRBJ2-3, with D possibly matching TRBD2 (6 bases). The CDR3 is 15 residues long. With 5 bases removed from V and 0 bases from J, the gap between germline ends came to 12 bases. The CDR3 DNA is TGTGCCAGCAGTCAGGGACTGACTAGCACAGATACGCAGTATTTT. This sequence encodes CASSQGLTSTDTQYF.

There are a few counts of this clone. The conserved phenylalanine or tryptophan normally closing the CDR3 is absent here, so this likely arose from a read error. The DNA is left out, because the CDR3 cannot be placed on it with certainty; the CDR3 is given as TCRdb lists it. V is TRBV6-1 and J is TRBJ2-7; the D call TRBD1 from the table was never checked on the DNA. CDR1 MNHNS and CDR2 SASEGT come from the germline V gene. Counting both end residues, the CDR3 totals 14 amino acids. CDR3 sequence: CASRPSLRDSEQYS.

This clone was recorded at least ten times. This clone may be a read error of a much larger clone one base away. V usage is TRBV18 and J usage is TRBJ2-1, with D perhaps TRBD2 (6 bases). Trimming removed 1 base at V and 8 bases at J, with 15 bases between. This CDR3 comprises 15 residues. Germline V gene data show CDR1 as KGHSH and CDR2 as LQKENI. The CDR3 here is CASSPRASVVHEQFF. DNA for the CDR3: TGTGCCAGCTCACCACGGGCTAGCGTTGTTCATGAGCAGTTCTTC. Full variable domain (outside the CDR3, taken from reference TRBV18 and TRBJ2-1): NAGVMQNPRHLVRRRGQEARLRCSPMKGHSHVYWYRQLPEEGLKFMVYLQKENIIDESGMPKERFSAEFPKEGPSILRIQQVVRGDSAAYFCASSPRASVVHEQFFGPGTRLTVL.

Of note for this clone: The junction departs from germline at one end; a sequencing error may be responsible. This rearrangement joins TRBV2 to TRBJ2-5; 9 bases agree with TRBD1. CDR3 length: 12 amino acids. CDR1 SNHLY and CDR2 FYNNEI come from the germline V gene. The CDR3, as DNA: TGTGCCAGCAACAGGGGGCAAGAGACCCGGCACTTC. It yields the protein CASNRGQETRHF.

The chain recombines TRBV12-3 or TRBV12-4 with TRBJ1-5; D not resolved. The CDR3 is 15 amino acids. Trimming stripped 8 bases from V and 4 bases from J, with 18 bases between. The CDR3 region is CASGPGDLINQPQHF. CDR3 sequence (DNA): TGTGCCAGCGGCCCGGGTGATCTCATTAATCAGCCCCAGCATTTT.

A few counts support this clone. The chain carries TRBV4-1 and TRBJ1-1, with D tentatively TRBD1 (5 bases). Germline V gives CDR1 MGHRA, CDR2 YSYEKL. The length of the CDR3 is 13 residues. The V gene lost 4 bases and the J gene lost 6 bases, with 12 bases spanning the gap. CDR3 bases: TGCGCCAGCAGCCGGAATACAGGAGCTGAAGCTTTCTTT. It is translated as CASSRNTGAEAFF.

This clone was recorded only once. In DNA form, the CDR3 reads TGTGCCAGCAGTTCAGTGGGCGATGAGCAGTTCTTC. Its translation: CASSSVGDEQFF. The gene calls are TRBV6-5 and TRBJ2-1; D gene unclear. Trimming removed 4 bases at V and 8 bases at J, with 9 bases between. Looked up from germline, CDR1 is MNHEY and CDR2 is SVGAGI. The CDR3 contains 12 residues.

By share of the sample, this clone is medium-sized. The J gene is TRBJ2-7, the V gene TRBV5-1; TRBD2 matches at 9 bases. V was pared by 2 bases and J by 6 bases, with 6 bases of the junction left unmatched. CDR1 and CDR2 from the germline V gene are SGHRS and YFSETQ. CDR3 length: 14 residues. The CDR3 loop reads CASSFGLAGSEQYF. CDR3 DNA: TGCGCCAGCAGCTTCGGCCTAGCGGGAAGCGAGCAGTACTTC. The full variable domain, with the rest looked up from reference TRBV5-1 and TRBJ2-7, is KAGVTQTPRYLIKTRGQQVTLSCSPISGHRSVSWYQQTPGQGLQFLFEYFSETQRNKGNFPGRFSGRQFSNSRSEMNVSTLELGDSALYLCASSFGLAGSEQYFGPGTRLTVT.

This clone was seen a handful of times. The J gene is TRBJ1-2, the V gene TRBV5-1; no clear D. Per the germline V gene, CDR1 is SGHRS and CDR2 is YFSETQ. V was cut by 5 bases and J by 0 bases, with 11 bases left in between. The CDR3 length is 14 residues. This CDR3 reads CASSLSASNYGYTF. CDR3 coding DNA: TGCGCCAGCAGTTTGTCGGCCTCTAACTATGGCTACACCTTC.

V gene TRBV5-1 combines with J gene TRBJ2-7; tentative D call: TRBD1 (6 bases). Per germline, CDR1 SGHRS and CDR2 YFSETQ. Trimming shortened V by 0 bases and J by 2 bases, and 15 bases separated the two germline ends. This CDR3 spans 16 amino acids. The CDR3 protein is CASSLAGRTDAYEQYF. As DNA, the CDR3 is TGCGCCAGCAGCTTGGCGGGACGGACAGATGCCTACGAGCAGTACTTC. Using reference TRBV5-1 and TRBJ2-7 for the parts outside the CDR3, the full variable domain is KAGVTQTPRYLIKTRGQQVTLSCSPISGHRSVSWYQQTPGQGLQFLFEYFSETQRNKGNFPGRFSGRQFSNSRSEMNVSTLELGDSALYLCASSLAGRTDAYEQYFGPGTRLTVT.

The V and J genes are TRBV3-1 and TRBJ1-1; a weak D match, TRBD1 (5 bases). CDR3 length equals 14 residues. Germline V gene data show CDR1 as LGHDT and CDR2 as YNNKEL (reference sequence). Trimming left V 1 base short and J 3 bases short, with 9 bases between. This CDR3 is CASSQGGSYTEAFF. The CDR3 DNA sequence: TGTGCCAGCAGCCAAGGGGGCTCGTACACTGAAGCTTTCTTT.

By share of the sample, this clone is medium-sized. This rearrangement joins TRBV10-1 to TRBJ2-7; 10 bases agree with TRBD2. The CDR3 loop spans 15 amino acids. The V segment lost 6 bases and the J segment 6 bases; nucleotides outside the gene matches: 11. Germline V gene data show CDR1 as WNHNN and CDR2 as SYGVQD (reference sequence). The CDR3 nucleotides are TGCGCCAGCAGCACTAGCGGGGCACAGGGAGCCGAGCAGTACTTC. Protein: CASSTSGAQGAEQYF.

By proportion, this clone is medium-sized (0.01 to 0.1%). The V and J genes are TRBV7-9 and TRBJ1-3, with 9 bases matching TRBD1. V was clipped by 2 bases and J by 4 bases; unmatched bases: 6. The CDR3 loop spans 16 amino acids. Per the germline V gene, CDR1 is SEHNR and CDR2 is FQNEAQ (reference sequence). The CDR3 coding sequence is TGTGCCAGCAGCTTATTAGGGACAGGGAGCGGAAACACCATATATTTT. Amino acids: CASSLLGTGSGNTIYF.

This clone was detected ten times or more. V is TRBV16 and J is TRBJ1-2, with a tentative D call TRBD1 (5 bases). The CDR3 has 17 residues. Germline assignment: CDR1 KGHSY and CDR2 FQNENV. V was clipped by 3 bases and J by 4 bases, with 21 bases between them. The CDR3 here is CASSHSFRGGLGYGYTF. The CDR3 DNA sequence: TGTGCCAGCAGCCACTCCTTCCGCGGGGGATTGGGCTATGGCTACACCTTC.

At least ten counts were recorded for this clone. The CDR3 region is CASSLKGGGQSQFF. The CDR3 DNA is TGTGCCAGCAGCTTAAAAGGTGGGGGCCAATCCCAGTTCTTC. The chain couples TRBV7-3 to TRBJ2-1; a possible D gene is TRBD1 (6 bases). V was pared by 1 base and J by 13 bases, with 17 bases between. Germline lookup yields CDR1 SGHTA and CDR2 FQGTGA. This CDR3 contains 14 residues.

By proportion, this clone is medium-sized. The CDR3 loop reads CASSEGPSPGELFF. The CDR3 nucleotides are TGTGCCAGCAGTGAAGGTCCGTCACCCGGGGAGCTGTTTTTT. V and J are TRBV2 and TRBJ2-2; D ambiguous. This CDR3 has 14 residues. From germline, CDR1 is SNHLY and CDR2 FYNNEI. V lost 1 base and J lost 6, with 9 bases in between.

This clone came up many times. V and J are TRBV10-3 and TRBJ1-4; D is undetermined. This CDR3 spans 15 amino acids. Germline CDR1 ENHRY, CDR2 SYGVKD. Trimming cost V 0 bases and J 1 base, with 6 bases left between them. The chain's CDR3 is CAISESRLTNEKLFF. The CDR3 nucleotides read TGTGCCATCAGTGAGTCGCGATTAACTAATGAAAAACTGTTTTTT.

This clone was seen a handful of times. The chain links TRBV9 to TRBJ2-3; D is uncertain. CDR1 is SGDLS and CDR2 is YYNGEE in the germline V gene. Trimming took 3 bases from V and 6 from J, leaving 8 bases between them. This CDR3 comprises 12 residues. The CDR3 here is CASSGNGDTQYF. The DNA for the CDR3 is TGTGCCAGCAGCGGCAATGGGGATACGCAGTATTTT.

This clone was counted ten times or more. The chain combines TRBV7-9 with TRBJ2-3, with 9 bases aligning to TRBD2. V shed 1 base, J shed 5 bases, and the junction held 1 base outside the gene matches. CDR1 and CDR2 from the germline V gene are SEHNR and FQNEAQ (reference sequence). The CDR3 has 14 residues. The CDR3: CASSLGAGGDTQYF. The CDR3 region has the DNA TGTGCCAGCAGCTTAGGAGCGGGAGGAGATACGCAGTATTTT. Complete variable domain (other parts from reference TRBV7-9 and TRBJ2-3): DTGVSQNPRHKITKRGQNVTFRCDPISEHNRLYWYRQTLGQGPEFLTYFQNEAQLEKSRLLSDRFSAERPKGSFSTLEIQRTEQGDSAMYLCASSLGAGGDTQYFGPGTRLTVL.